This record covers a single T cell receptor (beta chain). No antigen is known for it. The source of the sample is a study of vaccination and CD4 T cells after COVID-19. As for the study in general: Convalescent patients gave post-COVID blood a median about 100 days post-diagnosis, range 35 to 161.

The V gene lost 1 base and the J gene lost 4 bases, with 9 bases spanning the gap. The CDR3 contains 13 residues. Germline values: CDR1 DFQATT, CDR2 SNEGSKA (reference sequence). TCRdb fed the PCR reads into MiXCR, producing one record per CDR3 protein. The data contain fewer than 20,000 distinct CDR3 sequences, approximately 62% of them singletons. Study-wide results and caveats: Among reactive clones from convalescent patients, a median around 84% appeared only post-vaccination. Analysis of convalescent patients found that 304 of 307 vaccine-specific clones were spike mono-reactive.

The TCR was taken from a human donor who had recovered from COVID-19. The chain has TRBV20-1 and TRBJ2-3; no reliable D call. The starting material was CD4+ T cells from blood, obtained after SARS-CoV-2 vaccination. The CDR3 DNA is TGCAGTGCTAGAGGCGGTAGTGCAGATACGCAGTATTTT. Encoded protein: CSARGGSADTQYF.